This is a list of T cell receptor beta chains from one sample in a study of blood T cells in healthy people across ages. TCRdb called the 5' RACE reads again in MiXCR, with one record for every CDR3 protein. The sample has 1.5 million to 2 million distinct CDR3 sequences, roughly 52% seen once. Sequencing was done on a sample of blood. These receptors were collected from a woman between 35 and 50 years old in good health. Both conserved end residues are part of each CDR3. A D gene is named only where the DNA matches it firmly. Size values are once, few and many counts, or a class for expanded clones, and some rows have none.

size	V	J	D	CDR3	DNA
-	TRBV3-1	TRBJ2-7	TRBD2	CASSPVLAGIYEQYF	TGTGCCAGCAGCCCAGTACTAGCGGGCATTTACGAGCAGTACTTC
once	TRBV6-2/TRBV6-3	TRBJ2-3	TRBD1	CASTGQGLYDTQYF	TGTGCCAGCACCGGACAGGGTTTATACGATACGCAGTATTTT
few	TRBV19	TRBJ2-1	TRBD1	CATSSGQIYNEQFF	TGTGCCACTTCTTCGGGACAGATATACAATGAGCAGTTCTTC
few	TRBV2	TRBJ2-1	TRBD1	CASSWTGSPNNEQFF	TGTGCCAGCAGTTGGACAGGGTCCCCCAACAATGAGCAGTTCTTC
-	TRBV11-2	TRBJ2-3	-	CASSFDSGWDTQYF	TGTGCCAGCAGCTTTGACAGTGGGTGGGATACGCAGTATTTT
-	TRBV28	TRBJ1-2	-	CASSLSGGGPTTNYGYTF	TGTGCCAGCAGTTTATCCGGGGGTGGACCCACCACTAACTATGGCTACACCTTC
-	TRBV28	TRBJ2-5	TRBD2	CASTSSGEPLETQYF	TGTGCCAGCACTTCTAGCGGGGAGCCGCTGGAGACCCAGTACTTC
few	TRBV7-2	TRBJ2-4	-	CASSLGKGDIQYF	TGTGCCAGCAGCTTAGGGAAGGGAGACATTCAGTACTTC
-	TRBV7-2	TRBJ2-3	TRBD2	CASSLGWRSGGGGADTQYF	TGTGCCAGCAGCTTAGGATGGCGTAGCGGGGGCGGGGGTGCAGATACGCAGTATTTT
few	TRBV12-3/TRBV12-4	TRBJ1-5	-	CASSLSSSNQPQHF	TGTGCCAGCAGTTTATCGAGTAGCAATCAGCCCCAGCATTTT
few	TRBV20-1	TRBJ2-3	TRBD1	CSARAFRGTTDTQYF	TGCAGTGCTAGAGCGTTCAGGGGGACAACAGATACGCAGTATTTT
-	TRBV7-9	TRBJ2-7	-	CASSTDPYEQYF	TGTGCCAGCAGTACGGACCCCTACGAGCAGTACTTC
-	TRBV3-1	TRBJ2-5	-	CASNRIGETQYF	TGTGCCAGCAACCGCATAGGAGAGACCCAGTACTTC
few	TRBV20-1	TRBJ2-1	TRBD2	CSARDIPGGSYNEQFF	TGCAGTGCTAGAGATATACCGGGGGGCTCCTACAATGAGCAGTTCTTC
-	TRBV10-3	TRBJ2-7	-	CAISSDRTPDYNEQYF	TGTGCCATCAGTTCCGACAGGACCCCAGACTACAATGAGCAGTACTTC
-	TRBV20-1	TRBJ1-2	TRBD1	CSARDRGTGIGGYTF	TGCAGTGCCCGCGACAGGGGGACCGGCATCGGTGGCTACACCTTC
-	TRBV9	TRBJ1-6	TRBD1	CASSVGTGPQALHF	TGTGCCAGCAGCGTAGGGACAGGTCCTCAAGCCCTCCACTTT
-	TRBV7-6	TRBJ2-5	-	CASSPFPRAQETQYF	TGTGCCAGCAGCCCGTTTCCCCGGGCCCAAGAGACCCAGTACTTC
-	TRBV9	TRBJ2-3	TRBD2	CASSPQAGVRTDTQYF	TGTGCCAGCAGCCCCCAAGCGGGGGTGCGCACAGATACGCAGTATTTT
-	TRBV3-1	TRBJ2-5	-	CASNSARETQYF	TGTGCCAGCAATTCTGCGCGGGAGACCCAGTACTTC
few	TRBV20-1	TRBJ2-1	TRBD2	CSARRGSSGVFF	TGCAGTGCCCGGAGGGGATCTAGCGGGGTGTTCTTC
few	TRBV27	TRBJ2-5	-	CASSPFLSQETQYF	TGTGCCAGCAGTCCCTTTTTGAGCCAAGAGACCCAGTACTTC
-	TRBV20-1	TRBJ2-4	-	CSASRGASNIQYF	TGCAGTGCTAGTCGGGGGGCTAGCAACATTCAGTACTTC
-	TRBV7-2	TRBJ2-5	TRBD2	CASSSRTSRETQYF	TGTGCCAGCAGCTCCAGGACTAGCCGGGAGACCCAGTACTTC
-	TRBV4-1	TRBJ2-1	-	CASSQDEGFDEQFF	TGCGCCAGCAGCCAAGATGAGGGTTTCGATGAGCAGTTCTTC
-	TRBV5-6	TRBJ1-5	-	CASSSWGERRQPQHF	TGTGCCAGCAGCTCCTGGGGGGAACGGCGACAGCCCCAGCATTTT
-	TRBV12-3/TRBV12-4	TRBJ2-4	-	CAITGRNGIQYF	TGTGCCATTACGGGACGAAACGGCATTCAGTACTTC
-	TRBV7-2	TRBJ2-7	TRBD2	CASSLGAGVPYNEQYF	TGTGCCAGCAGCTTGGGAGCGGGGGTTCCCTACAATGAGCAGTACTTC
-	TRBV7-2	TRBJ1-6	-	CASSLLGANSPLHF	TGTGCCAGCAGCTTACTGGGGGCCAATTCACCCCTCCACTTT
once	TRBV18	TRBJ2-5	TRBD1	CASSGQGHETQYF	TGTGCCAGCTCGGGACAGGGGCACGAGACCCAGTACTTC
-	TRBV9	TRBJ2-5	-	CASSVSPSGGYQETQYF	TGTGCCAGCAGCGTAAGCCCCTCCGGGGGCTACCAAGAGACCCAGTACTTC
-	TRBV10-3	TRBJ2-1	-	CAISESSGTGYNEQFF	TGTGCCATCAGTGAGTCGAGCGGAACCGGGTACAATGAGCAGTTCTTC
many	TRBV6-2/TRBV6-3	TRBJ2-7	-	CASSRGHEQYF	TGTGCCAGCAGTCGGGGCCACGAGCAGTACTTC
few	TRBV2	TRBJ2-3	-	CASSGIFSDTQYF	TGTGCCAGCAGTGGAATATTTTCAGATACGCAGTATTTT
-	TRBV7-2	TRBJ2-5	TRBD2	CASSLGLAGSPGQETQYF	TGTGCCAGCAGCTTAGGACTAGCGGGTTCACCGGGGCAAGAGACCCAGTACTTC
-	TRBV4-3	TRBJ1-4	TRBD1	CASSQVGDRVIREKLFF	TGCGCCAGCAGCCAAGTGGGGGACAGGGTGATACGGGAAAAACTGTTTTTT
-	TRBV28	TRBJ2-7	TRBD1	CATTGTGDGEQYF	TGTGCCACCACCGGGACAGGGGACGGCGAGCAGTACTTC
-	TRBV27	TRBJ2-1	-	CASSLPGADEQFF	TGTGCCAGCAGTTTACCGGGGGCGGATGAGCAGTTCTTC
many	TRBV6-6	TRBJ2-5	TRBD1	CASSRDSKETQYF	TGTGCCAGCAGCCGGGACAGTAAAGAGACCCAGTACTTC
few	TRBV12-3/TRBV12-4	TRBJ2-7	-	CASSLSREAPYEQYF	TGTGCCAGCAGCCTCTCAAGGGAAGCCCCCTACGAGCAGTACTTC
-	TRBV7-2	TRBJ1-2	-	CASSLDTGLGNGYTF	TGTGCCAGCAGCTTAGATACAGGGCTGGGAAATGGCTACACCTTC
-	TRBV5-1	TRBJ2-7	TRBD2	CASSQETSGRLAKQYF	TGCGCCAGCAGCCAAGAGACTAGCGGGCGTCTGGCGAAGCAGTACTTC
-	TRBV6-2/TRBV6-3	TRBJ2-5	-	CASSHHDRQETQYF	TGTGCCAGCAGCCACCATGACAGACAAGAGACCCAGTACTTC
few	TRBV20-1	TRBJ2-5	-	CSARGTQQQEQYF	TGCAGTGCTAGGGGGACACAACAACAGGAGCAGTACTTC
-	TRBV28	TRBJ1-1	TRBD1	CASSSGQGWPEAFF	TGTGCCAGCAGTTCCGGACAGGGGTGGCCTGAAGCTTTCTTT
few	TRBV6-2/TRBV6-3	TRBJ2-1	-	CASSYRSGLRTGNEQFF	TGTGCCAGCAGTTACAGGTCGGGACTGAGGACGGGCAATGAGCAGTTCTTC
-	TRBV5-1	TRBJ1-5	-	CASSVGKEQPQHF	TGCGCCAGCAGCGTGGGAAAAGAGCAGCCCCAGCATTTT
-	TRBV4-3	TRBJ2-2	-	CASSQEAPFGGSSGELFF	TGCGCCAGCAGCCAAGAAGCCCCTTTTGGGGGAAGTTCCGGGGAGCTGTTTTTT
-	TRBV3-1	TRBJ2-3	-	CASSQASAVDTQYF	TGTGCCAGCAGCCAGGCTAGCGCTGTAGATACGCAGTATTTT
few	TRBV6-5	TRBJ2-7	TRBD1	CASSAEGQGFDEQYF	TGTGCCAGCAGTGCCGAGGGACAGGGTTTCGACGAGCAGTACTTC
-	TRBV5-1	TRBJ2-3	-	CASGRGGPIAGAEDTQYF	TGCGCCAGCGGTCGGGGAGGGCCTATCGCGGGGGCGGAAGATACGCAGTATTTT
-	TRBV20-1	TRBJ2-7	-	CSVGPDGAASYEQYF	TGCAGTGTCGGACCGGACGGGGCAGCCTCCTACGAGCAGTACTTC
few	TRBV29-1	TRBJ2-3	-	CSVLYLGDTQYF	TGCAGCGTCCTTTACTTGGGAGATACGCAGTATTTT
-	TRBV6-2/TRBV6-3	TRBJ1-1	TRBD1	CASSRQGLMNTEAFF	TGTGCCAGCAGTCGACAGGGACTGATGAACACTGAAGCTTTCTTT
-	TRBV29-1	TRBJ1-2	-	CSVEAPGGNYGYTF	TGCAGCGTTGAAGCCCCGGGGGGTAACTATGGCTACACCTTC
-	TRBV20-1	TRBJ1-4	-	CSAPERLGEKLFF	TGCAGTGCTCCCGAGAGGCTTGGAGAAAAACTGTTTTTT
few	TRBV20-1	TRBJ2-7	-	CSATLGYEQYF	TGCAGTGCTACATTGGGCTACGAGCAGTACTTC
-	TRBV29-1	TRBJ2-5	TRBD1	CSAGQHQGTQYF	TGCAGCGCGGGACAGCACCAAGGGACCCAGTACTTC
-	TRBV7-6	TRBJ2-3	-	CASSLVSTGRFTDTHEVTQYF	TGTGCCAGCAGCTTAGTCTCAACGGGGAGATTCACAGATACGCATGAGGTTACGCAGTATTTT